This is a list of T cell receptor beta chains from one sample in a study of cytomegalovirus exposure and HLA in healthy donors. Method: immunoSEQ multiplex PCR; TCRdb's copy keeps in-frame clones and lacks some. The sample carries roughly 200,000 clones, roughly four fifths recorded once. Sequencing used PBMCs. The receptors stem from a male donor in good health and CMV-seronegative. The CDR3 runs from the conserved cysteine through the conserved F or W. The order of the fields is CDR3 length, J gene, clone size, V gene, D gene, CDR3 DNA, CDR3 protein. A D gene is named only where the DNA matches it firmly. Expanded clones get a size class; other rows say once, few or many, or leave the size out.

>12|TRBJ2-2|NA|TRBV7-3|NA
TGTGCCAGCAGCCAACCGGCCGGGGAGCTGTTTTTT
CASSQPAGELFF
>20|TRBJ2-7|NA|TRBV11-3|NA
TGTGCCAGCAGCTTAGATCGATTGTCGGGACTCAACGACGGCTACTACGAGCAGTACTTC
CASSLDRLSGLNDGYYEQYF
>15|TRBJ2-7|few|TRBV6-1|TRBD2
TGTGCCAGCAGTCGTACGGGGGGTAGGGGCTACGAGCAGTACTTC
CASSRTGGRGYEQYF
>15|TRBJ1-1|NA|TRBV7-6|NA
TGTGCCAGCAGCTTAGCGATGGGGCTGAACACTGAAGCTTTCTTT
CASSLAMGLNTEAFF
>14|TRBJ2-6|few|TRBV12-5|NA
TGTGCTAGTGGTCGGGGTCTTGGGGCCAACGTCCTGACTTTC
CASGRGLGANVLTF
>11|TRBJ2-7|NA|TRBV20-1|TRBD2
TGCAGTGGCGGGAGGGGCTACGAGCAGTACTTC
CSGGRGYEQYF
>15|TRBJ1-2|NA|TRBV13|TRBD1
TGTGCCAGCAGCCCCAAGCATCAGGGGGCGCAAGGCTACACCTTC
CASSPKHQGAQGYTF
>15|TRBJ1-6|NA|TRBV10-3|NA
TGTGCCATCAGTGCAAAGGTTACAGGTCAATCACCCCTCCACTTT
CAISAKVTGQSPLHF
>13|TRBJ1-5|NA|TRBV30|NA
TGTGCCTGGAGTGTCAGTTACAATCAGCCCCAGCATTTT
CAWSVSYNQPQHF
>16|TRBJ1-2|NA|TRBV18|TRBD1
TGTGCCAGCTCACCACCGGTGGGACAGGCCTTCTATGGCTACACCTTC
CASSPPVGQAFYGYTF
>14|TRBJ1-5|NA|TRBV30|TRBD1
TGTGCCTGGAGTCCGGGACAGGGCAGGCAGCCCCAGCATTTT
CAWSPGQGRQPQHF
>15|TRBJ1-1|NA|TRBV7-2|NA
TGTGCCAGCAGCTTAGCCCCTGAAGCTTACACTGAAGCTTTCTTT
CASSLAPEAYTEAFF
>13|TRBJ2-7|NA|TRBV25-1|TRBD1
TGTGCCAGCGGGACAGGGGCCCTCTACGAGCAGTACTTC
CASGTGALYEQYF
>11|TRBJ2-3|NA|TRBV5-1|NA
TGCGCCAGCAGCCAGTTAGATACGCAGTATTTT
CASSQLDTQYF
>16|TRBJ1-3|NA|TRBV18|TRBD1
TGTGCCAGCTCACCAACGGACAGGGGGCCTGGAAACACCATATATTTT
CASSPTDRGPGNTIYF
>16|TRBJ1-3|NA|TRBV6-5|NA
TGTGCCAGCAGTTACGGGCCAGGGAGGACTGGAAACACCATATATTTT
CASSYGPGRTGNTIYF
>15|TRBJ2-4|NA|TRBV19|NA
TGTGCCAGTAGTATAGGCGGGCTTCGCAAAAACATTCAGTACTTC
CASSIGGLRKNIQYF
>16|TRBJ1-3|few|TRBV4-3|NA
TGCGCCAGCAGCCAAGGAGCCCAGGTCTCTGGAAACACCATATATTTT
CASSQGAQVSGNTIYF
>13|TRBJ1-2|NA|TRBV6-1|TRBD1
TGTGCCAGCAGGGACAGGGGGCTGTGGGGCTACACCTTC
CASRDRGLWGYTF
>10|TRBJ2-5|NA|TRBV29-1|NA
TGCAGCGTTGAGCGAGAGACCCAGTACTTC
CSVERETQYF
>14|TRBJ2-5|NA|TRBV5-1|NA
TGCGCCAGCAGCTTGGCCCCAACACAAGAGACCCAGTACTTC
CASSLAPTQETQYF
>14|TRBJ1-2|NA|TRBV28|TRBD1
TGTGCCAGCACCACGGGACAGGGGACCTATGGCTACACCTTC
CASTTGQGTYGYTF
>16|TRBJ2-5|NA|TRBV9|NA
TGTGCCAGCAGCTCCCCCTTGACAGAGTACCAAGAGACCCAGTACTTC
CASSSPLTEYQETQYF
>14|TRBJ1-3|NA|TRBV7-8|TRBD1
TGTGCCAGCAGCCGGGACAGGGCTGGAAACACCATATATTTT
CASSRDRAGNTIYF
>15|TRBJ2-7|once|TRBV12-5|TRBD1
TGTGCTAGTGGTGCCACCGGGACAGGCTCCTACGAGCAGTACTTC
CASGATGTGSYEQYF
>15|TRBJ2-1|NA|TRBV2|TRBD1
TGTGCCAGCAGTCAGACAGGGCCCCACGGGAATGAGCAGTTCTTC
CASSQTGPHGNEQFF
>17|TRBJ2-1|few|TRBV19|TRBD2
TGTGCCAGTAGTCTTACTAGCGGGAGGGTCGCCTACAATGAGCAGTTCTTC
CASSLTSGRVAYNEQFF
>16|TRBJ2-7|NA|TRBV5-1|TRBD2
TGCGCCAGCAGCTCCTTACCCGGGACTAGCGCGTACGAGCAGTACTTC
CASSSLPGTSAYEQYF
>16|TRBJ2-5|NA|TRBV6-5|TRBD2
TGTGCCAGCAGTTTGGCTAGCGGGAGGGCCTCTGGGGAGCAGTACTTC
CASSLASGRASGEQYF
>16|TRBJ1-3|NA|TRBV5-1|TRBD1
TGCGCCAGCAGCTTGGTGCCGGACAGGAACGGAAACACCATATATTTT
CASSLVPDRNGNTIYF
>15|TRBJ2-2|NA|TRBV9|TRBD2
TGTGCCAGCAGCCTTAGCGGGGGCGACACCGGGGAGCTGTTTTTT
CASSLSGGDTGELFF
>11|TRBJ1-4|NA|TRBV29-1|NA
TGCACCGGGAGCGAAAATGAAAAACTGTTTTTT
CTGSENEKLFF
>11|TRBJ2-1|NA|TRBV9|NA
TGTGCCAGCAGCGGAGACAATGAGCAGTTCTTC
CASSGDNEQFF
>16|TRBJ1-5|NA|TRBV18|NA
TGTGCCAGCTCACCCTTACAGGGAGTGAGCAATCAGCCCCAGCATTTT
CASSPLQGVSNQPQHF
>15|TRBJ2-3|few|TRBV5-1|NA
TGCGCCAGCAGCTTGGGCATAACTAGCACAGATACGCAGTATTTT
CASSLGITSTDTQYF
>15|TRBJ1-5|NA|TRBV18|TRBD1
TGTGCCAGCTCACGGACGACAGGGTTAAATCAGCCCCAGCATTTT
CASSRTTGLNQPQHF
>16|TRBJ1-6|NA|TRBV5-1|NA
TGCGCCAGCAGCTTAAGCGGGAGCTCCTATAATTCACCCCTCCACTTT
CASSLSGSSYNSPLHF
>16|TRBJ2-3|NA|TRBV9|TRBD2
TGTGCCAGCAGCCTCCGACTAGCGGGCGACCGAGATACGCAGTATTTT
CASSLRLAGDRDTQYF
>13|TRBJ1-2|NA|TRBV4-2|TRBD1
TGTGCCAGCAGGAGACAGGGAATCGATGGCTACACCTTC
CASRRQGIDGYTF
>15|TRBJ1-1|NA|TRBV6-5|TRBD1
TGTGCCAGCAGTACCTCAGGGGGCTTGCGCACTGAAGCTTTCTTT
CASSTSGGLRTEAFF
>15|TRBJ1-3|once|TRBV5-1|TRBD1
TGCGCCAGCAGCCCCGACAGGGCGGAGGGAAACACCATATATTTT
CASSPDRAEGNTIYF
>14|TRBJ1-4|NA|TRBV4-1|TRBD1
TGTGCCAGCAGCCCGGACAGGGCTAATGAAAAACTGTTTTTT
CASSPDRANEKLFF
>13|TRBJ2-5|NA|TRBV6-5|NA
TGTGCCAGCAGTTACGGACAGTTTGAGACCCAGTACTTC
CASSYGQFETQYF
>13|TRBJ2-7|NA|TRBV6-6|NA
TGTGCCACCGAGGGACACCGCTCCTACGAGCAGTACTTC
CATEGHRSYEQYF